This T cell receptor (beta chain) was recovered during a study of blood T cells in healthy people across ages. The V gene's germline CDR1 is LNHNV and CDR2 YYDKDF (reference sequence). CDR3 length: 15 amino acids. V dropped 7 bases and J dropped 4; count of bases not matched to a gene: 4. A sample-barcoded 5' primer and a J-beta primer mix were used in a second PCR of roughly 7 to 11 cycles. TCRdb re-called the 5' RACE reads through MiXCR, storing one row per CDR3 protein. The sample shows roughly 790,000 distinct CDR3 sequences, 40% to 45% of them seen only once. This TCR came from a woman in her sixties or seventies in good health. The genes are TRBV15 and TRBJ2-2; the match to TRBD2 covers 12 bases. Source material: blood. The CDR3 loop is CATTSGGAGTGELFF. CDR3 bases: TGTGCCACCACTAGCGGGGGGGCCGGCACCGGGGAGCTGTTTTTT.